The 18 T cell receptor beta chains listed next were all sequenced from one sample in a study of T-cell memory formation after mild COVID-19. TCRdb fed the 5' RACE reads into MiXCR, producing one record per CDR3 protein. This sample has nearly 350,000 distinct CDR3 sequences; 10% to 15% occur once, and the top ten carry 20% to 25%. Material for sequencing was PBMCs or a T cell subset sorted from them (not recorded which). The source is a man younger than 35 who had mild COVID-19 (a few samples of this study predate the infection). Cell type and time point are not known.

This clonotype has more than one count but fewer than ten. The chain has TRBV7-2 and TRBJ2-5; D perhaps matches TRBD2 (6 bases). V lost 4 bases, J lost 7 bases, and 10 bases lay in between. CDR3 length: 12 amino acids. The V gene's germline CDR1 is SGHTA and CDR2 FQGNSA. CDR3 loop: CASSWRGGTQYF. DNA for the CDR3: TGTGCCAGCAGCTGGCGGGGAGGGACCCAGTACTTC.

This clonotype appeared a single time. CDR3 amino acids: CGAGLPLYGYTF. The CDR3 DNA reads as TGTGGAGCGGGGCTTCCGTTATATGGCTACACCTTC. The V call is TRBV19, the J call TRBJ1-2, with D possibly TRBD1 on 5 matching bases. Germline CDR1 and CDR2: LNHDA and SQIVND (reference sequence). The CDR3 covers 12 residues.

The rearrangement uses TRBV3-1 and TRBJ1-2, with no clear D. V was clipped by 3 bases and J by 4 bases, with 9 bases between them. Per the germline V gene, CDR1 is LGHDT and CDR2 is YNNKEL (reference sequence). The CDR3 contains 13 residues. This CDR3 reads CASSQRPLYGYTF. DNA of the CDR3: TGTGCCAGCAGCCAGCGGCCACTCTATGGCTACACCTTC.

There are a few counts of this clonotype. CDR3: CASSEGTGTQPQHF. CDR3 in DNA: TGTGCCAGCAGCGAGGGGACAGGGACTCAGCCCCAGCATTTT. This chain connects TRBV2 to TRBJ1-5, with 9 bases identical to TRBD1. Germline V CDR1 and CDR2: SNHLY, FYNNEI. This CDR3 spans 14 amino acids. With 6 bases clipped from V and 6 bases from J, the junction kept 6 bases outside the gene matches.

This clonotype came up a few times. The V call is TRBV6-2 or TRBV6-3, the J call TRBJ2-2; the match to TRBD2 covers 7 bases. The V gene end was trimmed by 11 bases and the J gene end by 1 base; junction bases not matched to a gene: 7. Germline V lookup: CDR1 MNHEY, CDR2 SVGEGT. The CDR3 spans 14 residues. CDR3 amino acids: CAGRGSMNTGELFF. CDR3 in DNA: TGTGCCGGGCGCGGGAGCATGAACACCGGGGAGCTGTTTTTT.

The sample holds a few counts of this clonotype. This chain links TRBV4-1 with TRBJ1-6; TRBD1 matches at 9 bases. From germline, CDR1 is MGHRA and CDR2 YSYEKL. CDR3 length equals 15 residues. V shed 3 bases and J 10 bases; nucleotides not matched to a gene: 7. CDR3 sequence: CASSQRTGDRSPLHF. In nucleotides, the CDR3 is TGCGCCAGCAGCCAGAGGACAGGGGATAGATCACCCCTCCACTTT.

This clonotype was observed a few times. V and J are TRBV7-9 and TRBJ2-7; D is possibly TRBD1 or TRBD2 (5 bases each). CDR1 is SEHNR, CDR2 FQNEAQ, per germline (reference sequence). V dropped 5 bases and J dropped 0 bases, with 17 bases sitting between them. The CDR3 loop spans 16 amino acids. The CDR3 spells CASSHSAGTDSYEQYF. The CDR3, as DNA: TGTGCCAGCAGCCACTCCGCCGGGACGGACTCCTACGAGCAGTACTTC.

The chain has TRBV3-1 and TRBJ1-1; no clear D gene. The CDR3 has 16 residues. V was shortened by 2 bases and J by 5 bases, with 18 bases between the two germline ends. CDR1 LGHDT and CDR2 YNNKEL come from the germline V gene (reference sequence). The CDR3 DNA is TGTGCCAGCAGCCAATATATGGCCAGCCCGCGGACTGAAGCTTTCTTT. Protein product: CASSQYMASPRTEAFF.

The chain links TRBV4-1 to TRBJ2-1; 8 bases agree with TRBD2. V lost 3 bases, J lost 10 bases, and 8 bases stayed unmatched. Germline loops: CDR1 MGHRA, CDR2 YSYEKL. This CDR3 comprises 14 residues. The CDR3, as DNA: TGCGCCAGCAGCCAGGCCGGGGGGGCTGGAGAGCAGTTCTTC. Translation gives CASSQAGGAGEQFF.

This clonotype was seen repeatedly, ten times or more. This chain joins TRBV12-3 or TRBV12-4 and TRBJ2-7; TRBD1 matches at 8 bases. J was trimmed by 7 bases and V by 6 bases; bases with no gene match: 11. The CDR3 spans 14 residues. In nucleotides, the CDR3 is TGTGCCAGCAGCTTACGGCAGGGGGCGAGGGAGCAGTACTTC. Protein sequence: CASSLRQGAREQYF.

The chain is built from TRBV7-9 and TRBJ2-5; TRBD1 agrees at 11 bases. This CDR3 contains 16 residues. Germline values: CDR1 SEHNR, CDR2 FQNEAQ (reference sequence). With 5 bases clipped from V and 1 base from J, the junction kept 6 bases outside the gene matches. CDR3: CASSRTGGFVQETQYF. CDR3 DNA sequence: TGTGCCAGCAGCCGGACAGGGGGCTTCGTCCAAGAGACCCAGTACTTC.

This clonotype was seen a handful of times. The chain carries TRBV5-1 and TRBJ2-1; 8 bases align to TRBD2. CDR3 length: 16 amino acids. After removal of 0 bases from V and 2 bases from J, the junction contained 4 bases not matched to a gene. Germline-derived CDR1 and CDR2 are SGHRS and YFSETQ. The DNA for the CDR3 is TGCGCCAGCAGCTTGGAACGGGGGGGTCCCTACAATGAGCAGTTCTTC. Residues: CASSLERGGPYNEQFF.

J is TRBJ2-7 and V is TRBV7-9; D not resolved. Germline V CDR1 and CDR2: SEHNR, FQNEAQ (reference sequence). This CDR3 spans 13 amino acids. V shed 3 bases and J shed 5 bases, with 11 bases lying between them. The CDR3 DNA reads TGTGCCAGCAGCTTTGGTTTAGGGAACGAGCAGTACTTC. Encoded protein: CASSFGLGNEQYF.

In its sample, this clonotype was seen a few times. The CDR3 here is CASSQAWDRNTGELFF. CDR3 sequence (DNA): TGTGCCAGCAGCCAAGCATGGGACAGAAACACCGGGGAGCTGTTTTTT. V gene TRBV3-1 combines with J gene TRBJ2-2; TRBD1 agrees at 7 bases. J gave up 2 bases and V 1 base, and 4 bases lay outside the gene matches. The CDR3 covers 16 residues. Per germline, CDR1 LGHDT and CDR2 YNNKEL (reference sequence).

This clonotype came up a few times. The CDR3: CASSQGFGAAVGNTEAFF. DNA of the CDR3: TGCGCCAGCAGCCAAGGGTTTGGGGCCGCTGTAGGGAACACTGAAGCTTTCTTT. The chain uses TRBV4-1 and TRBJ1-1; D may be TRBD1 (5 bases). Looked up from germline, CDR1 is MGHRA and CDR2 is YSYEKL. The CDR3 is 18 residues long. The V end was cut by 1 base, the J end by 1 base, with 19 bases between.

This clonotype was counted only a few times. V and J are TRBV19 and TRBJ2-3; no reliable D call. Germline CDR1 and CDR2: LNHDA and SQIVND (reference sequence). The CDR3 has 14 residues. V lost 9 bases and J 0 bases, leaving 13 bases between the germline ends. The CDR3 bases are TGTGCCAGCCGGACGGATACTAGCACAGATACGCAGTATTTT. Translated, it gives CASRTDTSTDTQYF.

The rearrangement uses TRBV18 and TRBJ2-1; no clear D gene. Germline V gives CDR1 KGHSH, CDR2 LQKENI. The CDR3 covers 13 residues. V was pared by 0 bases and J by 5 bases, with 5 bases between. As DNA, the CDR3 is TGTGCCAGCTCACCACCCCAGAACAATGAGCAGTTCTTC. This codes for CASSPPQNNEQFF.

There are a few counts of this clonotype. This sequence joins TRBV20-1 and TRBJ1-5, with D perhaps matching TRBD1 (5 bases). Trimming shortened V by 6 bases and J by 2 bases, and 11 bases separated the two germline ends. Germline CDR1 DFQATT, CDR2 SNEGSKA (reference sequence). The CDR3 extends over 13 amino acids. CDR3 in amino acids: CSAHRDGNQPQHF. CDR3 nucleotides: TGCAGTGCCCACCGGGACGGCAATCAGCCCCAGCATTTT.